The T cell receptor (beta chain) under discussion was sequenced for a study of lymphopenia after photon versus proton radiotherapy. The ends lost 4 bases at V and 1 base at J; junction bases unmatched: 13. Germline CDR1 SGHVS, CDR2 FNYEAQ. The length of the CDR3 is 17 residues. In the case of this clone: What it binds is not known.

Some clones are missing from TCRdb's copy, which holds only in-frame ones; the method was immunoSEQ multiplex PCR. Seen here are 160,000 or so clones, about 85% observed once, and the top ten hold approximately 4.7%. Broader study findings: Better survival with proton therapy was suggested as possible, not demonstrated. Oligoclonal CD8+ Temra expansion after nadir drove photon patients' diversity drop. A bigger post-nadir fall in TCR diversity correlated inversely with survival time in deceased patients. Photon-treated patients lost naive T cells and TCR diversity; proton-treated stayed stable.

The sequence was collected from a man over 45 with gastric cancer. Specimen: peripheral blood, collected from a patient treated with photon-based radiotherapy. The V gene is TRBV7-6, the J gene TRBJ2-7; 7 bases fit TRBD2. In nucleotides, the CDR3 is TGTGCCAGCAGCTCGCAAGGAGGTAGCGGGCTATCCTACGAGCAGTACTTC. It is translated as CASSSQGGSGLSYEQYF.